The 18 T cell receptor beta chains given below trace back to one sample, sequenced in a study of shared clonotypes between healthy human individuals (TCRdb year 2020). The library was made by the immunoSEQ multiplex PCR assay. Not all clones reach the TCRdb copy of this immuneACCESS table, which keeps in-frame sequences only. Checked studies attribute under half of the gap to unresolved V genes and leave the rest unexplained. The sample includes 1.4 million or so clones, with around 98.5% observed a single time. 0.3% to 0.45% of the sample is taken by the ten largest. The sequenced sample consisted of naive CD4+ T cells sorted from blood. The intended sense of this specimen's cell subset or site label: CD45RA+ positively selected. The source of these receptors is a man aged 25-40 years in good health.

CDR3 amino acids: CASSLFSQETQYF. As DNA, the CDR3 is TGCGCCAGCAGCTTGTTCAGCCAAGAGACCCAGTACTTC. V usage is TRBV5-1 and J usage is TRBJ2-5; unclear D gene. Germline V CDR1 and CDR2: SGHRS, YFSETQ. This CDR3 has 13 amino acids. V lost 1 base and J lost 1, with 5 bases in between.

This chain uses TRBV18 with TRBJ2-3, with D hard to call. Germline values: CDR1 KGHSH, CDR2 LQKENI. Trimming pared 3 bases from V and 3 bases from J, leaving 16 bases between. This CDR3 spans 16 amino acids. Here the CDR3 DNA reads TGTGCCAGCTCACCCTTGGCTAATAAGGGTACAGATACGCAGTATTTT. This translates into CASSPLANKGTDTQYF.

V gene TRBV5-6 combines with J gene TRBJ1-5; no definite D call. Trimming took off 0 bases at V and 11 bases at J, with 9 bases between the two ends. Looked up from germline, CDR1 is SGHDT and CDR2 is YYEEEE. The CDR3 has 12 residues. CDR3 nucleotide sequence: TGTGCCAGCAGCTTGGCCGGCGGGACCCAGCATTTT. This sequence encodes CASSLAGGTQHF.

The sample holds one count of this clone. The rearrangement uses TRBV6-6 and TRBJ2-3; D remains ambiguous. Germline values: CDR1 MNHNY, CDR2 SVGAGI (reference sequence). V was trimmed by 5 bases and J by 5 bases, leaving 5 bases between them. This CDR3 contains 11 residues. The CDR3 here is CASSLKDTQYF. The CDR3 nucleotides read TGTGCCAGCAGTCTCAAAGATACGCAGTATTTT.

The chain links TRBV5-8 to TRBJ2-5; 12 nucleotides align to TRBD2. The V segment lost 5 bases and the J segment 5 bases; nucleotides outside the gene matches: 4. Germline V gene sequence: CDR1 SGHTS, CDR2 YDEGEE. The CDR3 spans 14 residues. CDR3 in amino acids: CASRLAGGPETQYF. CDR3 nucleotide sequence: TGTGCCAGCAGACTAGCGGGAGGACCGGAGACCCAGTACTTC. Filled out from reference TRBV5-8 and TRBJ2-5, the complete variable domain reads EAGVTQSPTHLIKTRGQQATLRCSPISGHTSVYWYQQALGLGLQFLLWYDEGEERNRGNFPPRFSGRQFPNYSSELNVNALELEDSALYLCASRLAGGPETQYFGPGTRLLVL.

J is TRBJ2-7 and V is TRBV10-1, with D possibly being TRBD1 (5 bases). The CDR3 extends over 11 amino acids. Germline CDR1 reads WNHNN; CDR2 reads SYGVQD (reference sequence). The ends were cut back, 2 bases at V and 6 bases at J, with 5 bases in the middle. CDR3 DNA: TGCGCCAGCAGTGAGAGGGGCGAGCAGTACTTC. Amino acids: CASSERGEQYF.

Points on this clone: At the DNA level, this CDR3 is encoded by other sequences in the same sample as well. The chain combines TRBV9 with TRBJ2-1; the D is unclear. In germline, CDR1 is SGDLS, CDR2 YYNGEE. Trimming removed 4 bases at V and 3 bases at J, with 8 bases between. The CDR3 consists of 13 residues. The CDR3 region is CASSPRLYNEQFF. CDR3 sequence (DNA): TGTGCCAGCAGCCCCCGACTCTACAATGAGCAGTTCTTC.

The chain couples TRBV28 to TRBJ2-7, with D tentatively TRBD1 or TRBD2 (7 bases each). Trimming cost V 8 bases and J 2 bases, with 13 bases left between them. Germline CDR1 and CDR2: MDHEN and SYDVKM. The length of the CDR3 is 13 residues. CDR3 in amino acids: CASQGGAAYEQYF. The DNA of the CDR3 is TGTGCCAGCCAGGGGGGGGCGGCCTACGAGCAGTACTTC.

The rearrangement uses TRBV7-9 and TRBJ2-3; D is tentatively TRBD1 or TRBD2 (5 bases each). Trimming stripped 3 bases from V and 1 base from J, with 11 bases between. Germline V lookup: CDR1 SEHNR, CDR2 FQNEAQ (reference sequence). This CDR3 has 15 amino acids. In nucleotides, the CDR3 is TGTGCCAGCAGCTTGGGGGTCGAGGGCACAGATACGCAGTATTTT. It is translated as CASSLGVEGTDTQYF. The full variable domain, with the rest looked up from reference TRBV7-9 and TRBJ2-3, is DTGVSQNPRHKITKRGQNVTFRCDPISEHNRLYWYRQTLGQGPEFLTYFQNEAQLEKSRLLSDRFSAERPKGSFSTLEIQRTEQGDSAMYLCASSLGVEGTDTQYFGPGTRLTVL.

CDR3 bases: TGTGCCAGCAGCGTTTGGGACAGTTCGAACACTGAAGCTTTCTTT. Translation: CASSVWDSSNTEAFF. V is TRBV9 and J is TRBJ1-1, with 7 bases that match TRBD1. J gave up 1 base and V 2 bases, and 5 bases lay outside the gene matches. CDR1 is SGDLS and CDR2 is YYNGEE in the germline V gene. This CDR3 is built from 15 residues. The full variable domain, completed using reference TRBV9 and TRBJ1-1, is DSGVTQTPKHLITATGQRVTLRCSPRSGDLSVYWYQQSLDQGLQFLIQYYNGEERAKGNILERFSAQQFPDLHSELNLSSLELGDSALYFCASSVWDSSNTEAFFGQGTRLTVV.

The chain combines TRBV6-5 with TRBJ2-2; no clear D. V was trimmed by 2 bases and J by 5 bases, leaving 15 bases between them. CDR1 MNHEY and CDR2 SVGAGI come from the germline V gene. The CDR3 covers 16 residues. Here the CDR3 reads CASSYGSGIGTGELFF. CDR3 nucleotide sequence: TGTGCCAGCAGTTACGGATCCGGAATTGGGACCGGGGAGCTGTTTTTT.

The V call is TRBV5-6, the J call TRBJ2-1, with D possibly matching TRBD1 (5 bases). CDR1 and CDR2 (germline): SGHDT, YYEEEE. V dropped 7 bases and J dropped 2 bases, with 19 bases sitting between them. CDR3 length equals 16 residues. CDR3 sequence reads: CASGHRLTGPYNEQFF. DNA for the CDR3: TGTGCCAGCGGCCACAGGTTAACTGGCCCCTACAATGAGCAGTTCTTC. Using reference TRBV5-6 and TRBJ2-1 for the parts outside the CDR3, the full variable domain is DAGVTQSPTHLIKTRGQQVTLRCSPKSGHDTVSWYQQALGQGPQFIFQYYEEEERQRGNFPDRFSGHQFPNYSSELNVNALLLGDSALYLCASGHRLTGPYNEQFFGPGTRLTVL.

This clone was counted a single time. The chain couples TRBV6-5 to TRBJ2-1, with 7 positions matching TRBD1. Looked up from germline, CDR1 is MNHEY and CDR2 is SVGAGI. The CDR3 runs to 14 residues. Trimming at V came to 2 bases and at J to 13 bases, leaving 11 bases not matched to a gene. CDR3 sequence (DNA): TGTGCCAGCAGTTACGCCCGGGACAGCATAATCCAGTTCTTC. Residues: CASSYARDSIIQFF.

This sequence joins TRBV5-6 and TRBJ2-1; the D is unclear. The germline V gene encodes CDR1 SGHDT and CDR2 YYEEEE. The CDR3 loop spans 15 amino acids. The V end was cut by 0 bases, the J end by 0 bases, with 7 bases between. The chain's CDR3 is CASSLDESSYNEQFF. CDR3 coding DNA: TGTGCCAGCAGCTTGGACGAGAGCTCCTACAATGAGCAGTTCTTC.

This rearrangement joins TRBV7-7 to TRBJ2-1; no clear D. The germline CDR1 and CDR2 sequences are SSHAT and FNYEAQ (reference sequence). This CDR3 spans 14 amino acids. The ends were cut back, 5 bases at V and 4 bases at J, with 12 bases in the middle. As DNA, the CDR3 is TGTGCCAGCAGCCCTAGTCCGAGGTACAATGAGCAGTTCTTC. The encoded protein is CASSPSPRYNEQFF.

The rearrangement links TRBV11-2 to TRBJ2-1; 8 bases match TRBD2. CDR3 length: 17 amino acids. CDR1 SGHAT and CDR2 FQNNGV come from the germline V gene. With 5 bases clipped from V and 3 bases from J, the junction kept 12 bases outside the gene matches. The CDR3 DNA reads as TGTGCCAGCAGCCCCCCATCTTTTAGCGGGATCTACAATGAGCAGTTCTTC. It encodes CASSPPSFSGIYNEQFF.

The genes are TRBV5-5 and TRBJ2-7; 7 nucleotides align to TRBD1. The trim removed 0 bases at V and 6 bases at J, leaving 6 bases unmatched. Germline V CDR1 and CDR2: SGHKS, YYEKEE (reference sequence). The CDR3 loop spans 14 amino acids. The CDR3 protein is CASSLERGHSEQYF. The DNA of the CDR3 is TGTGCCAGCAGCTTGGAAAGGGGGCATAGCGAGCAGTACTTC.

Concerning this clone: Other DNA sequences from this sample encode an identical CDR3 as well. The chain uses TRBV7-2 and TRBJ2-5; D not certain. Germline values: CDR1 SGHTA, CDR2 FQGNSA. With 0 bases removed from V and 1 base from J, the gap between germline ends came to 6 bases. CDR3 length: 14 amino acids. The CDR3 here is CASSLARIQETQYF. The CDR3 region has the DNA TGTGCCAGCAGCTTAGCTCGGATCCAAGAGACCCAGTACTTC.